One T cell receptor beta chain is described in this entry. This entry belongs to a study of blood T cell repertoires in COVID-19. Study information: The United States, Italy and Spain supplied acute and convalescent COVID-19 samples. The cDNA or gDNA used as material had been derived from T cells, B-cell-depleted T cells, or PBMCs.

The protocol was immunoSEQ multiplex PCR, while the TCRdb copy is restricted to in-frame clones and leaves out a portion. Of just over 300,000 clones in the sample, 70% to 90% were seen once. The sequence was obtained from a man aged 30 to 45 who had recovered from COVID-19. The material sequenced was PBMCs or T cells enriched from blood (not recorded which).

Here the CDR3 DNA reads TGTGCCAGCTCCCCTGTACAGAATTCACCCCTCCACTTT. Translated: CASSPVQNSPLHF. The rearrangement joins TRBV18 to TRBJ1-6; no clear D. Germline assignment: CDR1 KGHSH and CDR2 LQKENI. CDR3 length equals 13 residues. V shed 6 bases and J shed 7 bases, with 10 bases lying between them.